The 21 T cell receptor beta chains in this list originate from one sample, sequenced in a study of blood T cell repertoires in COVID-19. Data came from immunoSEQ multiplex PCR; TCRdb stores just in-frame clones and leaves some out. The data hold tens of thousands of clones, with around 87% observed a single time. The sequenced sample consisted of peripheral blood. Receptors were obtained from a man between 45 and 60 years old with acute or convalescent COVID-19.

J is TRBJ2-6 and V is TRBV11-3; no reliable D call. CDR1 and CDR2 from the germline V gene are SGHNT and YENEEA. The CDR3 extends over 17 amino acids. Trimming removed 1 base from V and 1 base from J, with 11 bases in between. The CDR3 DNA reads TGTGCCAGCAGCTTAGCGATCGCGGATTCTGGGGCCAACGTCCTGACTTTC. Encoded protein: CASSLAIADSGANVLTF.

This clone was seen a handful of times. The chain employs TRBV18 and TRBJ2-2; D might be TRBD1 (5 bases). V lost 4 bases and J 5 bases, leaving 17 bases between the germline ends. Germline-derived CDR1 and CDR2 are KGHSH and LQKENI. The CDR3 runs 16 residues. CDR3 sequence reads: CASSLSSQGRTGELFF. CDR3 bases: TGTGCCAGCTCACTATCCTCGCAGGGCAGAACCGGGGAGCTGTTTTTT.

CDR3 nucleotide sequence: TGTGCCAGCAGCTTACTCACGGGAGAGCAGTTCTTC. This translates into CASSLLTGEQFF. J is TRBJ2-1 and V is TRBV7-9; D is possibly TRBD2 (5 bases). V was pared by 2 bases and J by 10 bases, with 9 bases between. CDR3 length: 12 amino acids. CDR1 SEHNR and CDR2 FQNEAQ come from the germline V gene (reference sequence).

The CDR3 loop is CASSLGLLSYEQYF. The CDR3 DNA follows: TGTGCCAGCAGTTTAGGACTATTATCCTACGAGCAGTACTTC. The V gene is TRBV28, the J gene TRBJ2-7, with a tentative D call TRBD2 (6 bases). The V end was cut by 2 bases, the J end by 1 base, with 9 bases between. CDR3 length equals 14 residues. Germline CDR1 is MDHEN and CDR2 is SYDVKM.

J is TRBJ2-1 and V is TRBV6-2 or TRBV6-3; 9 nucleotides match TRBD2. The V segment lost 4 bases and the J segment 2 bases; nucleotides outside the gene matches: 6. CDR3 length equals 16 residues. Germline assignment: CDR1 MNHEY and CDR2 SVGEGT. The CDR3 here is CASSSLAGPTYNEQFF. DNA for the CDR3: TGTGCCAGCAGTTCGCTAGCGGGACCTACCTACAATGAGCAGTTCTTC.

The rearrangement joins TRBV9 to TRBJ2-2; 10 bases are shared with TRBD1. This CDR3 is built from 18 residues. Germline V gene data show CDR1 as SGDLS and CDR2 as YYNGEE. J gave up 7 bases and V 0 bases, and 12 bases lay outside the gene matches. The CDR3 here is CASSVATKGQGRDGELFF. Written as DNA, the CDR3 is TGTGCCAGCAGCGTAGCTACTAAGGGACAGGGGCGAGACGGGGAGCTGTTTTTT.

J is TRBJ2-7 and V is TRBV27; D gene uncertain. The CDR3 is 13 residues long. CDR1 and CDR2 (germline): MNHEY, SMNVEV (reference sequence). V lost 2 bases and J lost 3, with 8 bases in between. The CDR3 reads CASSLGQDYEQYF. The CDR3 DNA reads TGTGCCAGCAGTTTAGGGCAGGACTACGAGCAGTACTTC.

In its sample, this clone was seen once. The chain links TRBV25-1 to TRBJ2-1; D is uncertain. Trimming pared 4 bases from V and 4 bases from J, leaving 11 bases between. The germline gives CDR1 MGHDK, CDR2 SYGVNS. This CDR3 has 14 amino acids. The CDR3 sequence: CASSASRGYNEQFF. For the CDR3, the DNA is TGTGCCAGCAGTGCTTCGAGAGGTTACAATGAGCAGTTCTTC.

This clone has just one count. J is TRBJ2-5 and V is TRBV29-1, with 9 positions matching TRBD1. V shed 6 bases and J 4 bases; nucleotides not matched to a gene: 6. Germline V CDR1 and CDR2: SQVTM, ANQGSEA. The CDR3 runs 13 residues. The CDR3 loop reads CSVGQGEGETQYF. The CDR3 DNA reads as TGCAGCGTGGGACAGGGAGAGGGAGAGACCCAGTACTTC. Looking up the rest from reference TRBV29-1 and TRBJ2-5 gives the full variable domain: SAVISQKPSRDICQRGTSLTIQCQVDSQVTMMFWYRQQPGQSLTLIATANQGSEATYESGFVIDKFPISRPNLTFSTLTVSNMSPEDSSIYLCSVGQGEGETQYFGPGTRLLVL.

The chain links TRBV4-3 to TRBJ2-2; no reliable D call. CDR1 and CDR2 from the germline V gene are LGHNA and YSLEER. The CDR3 has 15 residues. Trimming shortened V by 1 base and J by 6 bases, and 12 bases separated the two germline ends. The CDR3 bases are TGCGCCAGCAGCCAAGGGCTAGAGGTTGCCGGGGAGCTGTTTTTT. Its protein is CASSQGLEVAGELFF.

This clone came up once. This chain links TRBV5-4 with TRBJ2-1; D unresolved. CDR3 length: 16 amino acids. Between the trimmed V and J ends, which lost 4 bases and 0 bases, there was a span of 14 bases. Germline CDR1 and CDR2: SGHNT and YYREEE (reference sequence). DNA for the CDR3: TGTGCCAGCAGCCCCCGGTTAGCAAGCTCCTACAATGAGCAGTTCTTC. Translation gives CASSPRLASSYNEQFF.

The V call is TRBV5-1, the J call TRBJ2-2; TRBD1 matches at 8 bases. Germline assignment: CDR1 SGHRS and CDR2 YFSETQ. V gave up 1 base and J gave up 3 bases; unmatched junction bases: 2. This CDR3 contains 15 residues. In DNA form, the CDR3 reads TGCGCCAGCAGCTTGCGGACAGGGCACACCGGGGAGCTGTTTTTT. It specifies CASSLRTGHTGELFF. Full variable domain (rest looked up from reference TRBV5-1 and TRBJ2-2): KAGVTQTPRYLIKTRGQQVTLSCSPISGHRSVSWYQQTPGQGLQFLFEYFSETQRNKGNFPGRFSGRQFSNSRSEMNVSTLELGDSALYLCASSLRTGHTGELFFGEGSRLTVL.

As to this clone: A read error is likely, as this CDR3 ends without the conserved phenylalanine or tryptophan. The limits of the CDR3 on the DNA are not certain, so only TCRdb's listed CDR3 is given. This rearrangement joins TRBV6-4 to TRBJ1-2; TRBD1, as called in the table, went unchecked against the DNA. Per germline, CDR1 MRHNA and CDR2 SNTAGT. The CDR3 extends over 10 residues, inclusive of both ends. The chain's CDR3 is CASSDPETER.

This chain links TRBV27 with TRBJ2-3; D is undetermined. The V and J ends lost 3 bases and 0 bases respectively, with 7 bases between them. CDR1 MNHEY and CDR2 SMNVEV come from the germline V gene (reference sequence). The CDR3 consists of 14 residues. The CDR3 coding sequence is TGTGCCAGCAGTTTTCTCTTTAGCACAGATACGCAGTATTTT. It specifies CASSFLFSTDTQYF.

The chain employs TRBV24-1 and TRBJ1-2, with TRBD1 matching over 8 bases. There are 17 residues in the CDR3. Germline CDR1 is KGHDR and CDR2 is SFDVKD. With 12 bases clipped from V and 4 bases from J, the junction kept 21 bases outside the gene matches. The CDR3 here is CAETRRGLDRGGYGYTF. In DNA form, the CDR3 reads TGTGCCGAAACAAGAAGGGGCCTCGACAGGGGCGGCTATGGCTACACCTTC.

The V call is TRBV14, the J call TRBJ2-7; 8 bases align to TRBD2. Germline trimming cut 0 bases from V and 0 bases from J; bases unmatched to any gene: 13. The CDR3 totals 19 residues. CDR1 is SGHDN and CDR2 is FVKESK in the germline V gene. DNA of the CDR3: TGTGCCAGCAGCCAAGATCGCCTGTCCCCGGGAGGGAGCTCCTACGAGCAGTACTTC. It codes for CASSQDRLSPGGSSYEQYF.

The J gene is TRBJ2-3, the V gene TRBV1; TRBD2 is the table's D call, not checked against the DNA. TRBV1 is a documented pseudogene. The CDR3 is 17 residues long. CDR3 sequence: CTSSQWLTSGSTDTQYF. In DNA, the CDR3 is TGCACCAGCAGCCAGTGGTTGACTAGCGGATCCACAGATACGCAGTATTTT.

CDR3 nucleotides: TGTGCCAGCAGCCAGGACAGGGGATGGGCCCAGTACTTC. This gives the protein CASSQDRGWAQYF. The chain couples TRBV5-8 to TRBJ2-5; 9 bases align to TRBD1. CDR1 is SGHTS, CDR2 YDEGEE, per germline. The CDR3 is 13 residues long. V shed 4 bases, J shed 9 bases, and the junction held 7 bases outside the gene matches. Looking up the rest from reference TRBV5-8 and TRBJ2-5 gives the full variable domain: EAGVTQSPTHLIKTRGQQATLRCSPISGHTSVYWYQQALGLGLQFLLWYDEGEERNRGNFPPRFSGRQFPNYSSELNVNALELEDSALYLCASSQDRGWAQYFGPGTRLLVL.

The chain combines TRBV6-5 with TRBJ2-3, with D possibly being TRBD2 (6 bases). Germline V gene data show CDR1 as MNHEY and CDR2 as SVGAGI. Between the trimmed V and J ends, which lost 2 bases and 3 bases, there was a span of 15 bases. CDR3 length equals 16 residues. The chain's CDR3 is CASSYGGWDSTDTQYF. The DNA for the CDR3 is TGTGCCAGCAGTTACGGGGGGTGGGATTCAACAGATACGCAGTATTTT.

This chain links TRBV19 with TRBJ2-2; a weak D match, TRBD1 (5 bases). The V and J ends lost 6 bases and 10 bases respectively, with 15 bases between them. The germline V gene has CDR1 LNHDA and CDR2 SQIVND (reference sequence). This CDR3 is 13 amino acids long. CDR3 nucleotide sequence: TGTGCCAGTAGGTGGCAGGTCAGGGAGGAGCTGTTTTTT. Its translation is CASRWQVREELFF.

This clone was counted once. This chain joins TRBV19 and TRBJ1-5; D may be TRBD1 (5 bases). Between the trimmed V and J ends, which lost 4 bases and 7 bases, there was a span of 14 bases. Germline V CDR1 and CDR2: LNHDA, SQIVND (reference sequence). There are 14 residues in the CDR3. CDR3 coding DNA: TGTGCCAGTAGTACCCATGGGGAGGGGCAGCCCCAGCATTTT. Amino acids: CASSTHGEGQPQHF.